This record looks at one TCR beta chain sequence and its context. Its cognate antigen has yet to be identified. The DNA is left out, because the CDR3 cannot be placed on it with certainty; the CDR3 is given as TCRdb lists it. The donors were healthy, HIV-negative adults who had no recently reported acute infections or vaccinations. All donors were Caucasian adults living in Nashville, Tennessee, USA. For unsorted samples, 85 million to 100 million PBMCs were counted, and genomic DNA was extracted using the QIAamp DNA Blood Mini kit. Blood was collected by leukapheresis, and PBMCs were isolated by Ficoll-Histopaque density gradient centrifugation and then cryopreserved in liquid nitrogen vapor phase. These data come from a study of shared clonotypes between healthy human individuals (dated by TCRdb to the early 2020s). About the full investigation: A couple of women and a few men aged 18 to 49 years were included in the cohort. The study deeply sequenced blood TCR repertoires of roughly five healthy adults to estimate repertoire size and the extent of clonotype sharing between individuals. To increase sequencing depth and limit assay-specific biases, TCR repertoire library preparation and sequencing were carried out by different laboratories using diverse techniques. Per donor, leukapheresis produced somewhere between about 0.9 and 10 billion PBMCs. General findings and caveats noted by the study authors: Pairwise subsampling led to the expectation that sequencing depth would affect the degree of clonotype sharing among donors. Only blood was sampled, and tissue TCR repertoires likely differ from those in blood. Because the study included only a small number of donors, the genetic and exposure-history diversity represented was limited.

Using the deep immunoSEQ assay, multiplex PCR amplified TCR CDR3 regions from genomic DNA. Extracted genomic DNA from each cell subset was spread evenly across all wells of several immunoSEQ 96-well plates, with each plate serving as a replicate. For unsorted PBMC, 300 ng of genomic DNA, equivalent to around 30,000 T cell genomes, went into each replicate PCR. Genomic DNA from unsorted PBMC was sequenced over ten immunoSEQ deep assay plates. The purified libraries were quantified using a Qubit 3.0 fluorometer, sized with a Bioanalyzer 2100, and then quantified again using the KAPA Library Quantification kit. Every immunoSEQ 96-well plate was sequenced on a separate single-read 150-cycle Illumina NextSeq 550 flow cell. Per the original workflow: Because the immunoSEQ output included only junctional sequences and no quality scores, the filtering could not be the same as the filtering used for full-length reads. To assign V/J genes and CDR3, sequences were annotated using PyIR, a Python wrapper for IgBLAST v1.9, with IMGT germline references. Any read was removed if the V/J assignment was weak (E-value above 1e-6), the CDR3 was missing, or the read contained stop codons, out-of-frame junctions, or ambiguous translated residues. A V3J clonotype was defined by an identical inferred V gene, J gene, and CDR3 amino acid sequence. The percentage overlap between two repertoires was calculated by dividing the number of shared unique clonotypes by the size of the smaller repertoire. Three approaches were used to assess repertoire richness: RTK rarefaction, the Chao1 estimator, and Recon v2.1 estimates of unobserved clonotypes. Not all clones reach the TCRdb copy of this immuneACCESS table, which keeps in-frame sequences only. Checked studies attribute under half of the gap to unresolved V genes and leave the rest unexplained. Clone size and V and J calls were adopted from that table, with D and trimming inferred from the DNA. For this sample the table gives some 510,000 clones, of which 79% were detected only once. The top ten constitute 13% of the sample.

Reading the germline V gene gives CDR1 MNHNS and CDR2 SASEGT. From the cysteine up to the phenylalanine, the CDR3 has a length of 13 residues. The source of this sequence is a woman in her 40s in good health. Some clones in this sample may be carry-over from other donors' samples. Recombination connected TRBV6-1 to TRBJ2-2; TRBD2, as called in the table, went unchecked against the DNA. Specimen: PBMCs. The CDR3 corresponds to CASSSSNTGELFF.